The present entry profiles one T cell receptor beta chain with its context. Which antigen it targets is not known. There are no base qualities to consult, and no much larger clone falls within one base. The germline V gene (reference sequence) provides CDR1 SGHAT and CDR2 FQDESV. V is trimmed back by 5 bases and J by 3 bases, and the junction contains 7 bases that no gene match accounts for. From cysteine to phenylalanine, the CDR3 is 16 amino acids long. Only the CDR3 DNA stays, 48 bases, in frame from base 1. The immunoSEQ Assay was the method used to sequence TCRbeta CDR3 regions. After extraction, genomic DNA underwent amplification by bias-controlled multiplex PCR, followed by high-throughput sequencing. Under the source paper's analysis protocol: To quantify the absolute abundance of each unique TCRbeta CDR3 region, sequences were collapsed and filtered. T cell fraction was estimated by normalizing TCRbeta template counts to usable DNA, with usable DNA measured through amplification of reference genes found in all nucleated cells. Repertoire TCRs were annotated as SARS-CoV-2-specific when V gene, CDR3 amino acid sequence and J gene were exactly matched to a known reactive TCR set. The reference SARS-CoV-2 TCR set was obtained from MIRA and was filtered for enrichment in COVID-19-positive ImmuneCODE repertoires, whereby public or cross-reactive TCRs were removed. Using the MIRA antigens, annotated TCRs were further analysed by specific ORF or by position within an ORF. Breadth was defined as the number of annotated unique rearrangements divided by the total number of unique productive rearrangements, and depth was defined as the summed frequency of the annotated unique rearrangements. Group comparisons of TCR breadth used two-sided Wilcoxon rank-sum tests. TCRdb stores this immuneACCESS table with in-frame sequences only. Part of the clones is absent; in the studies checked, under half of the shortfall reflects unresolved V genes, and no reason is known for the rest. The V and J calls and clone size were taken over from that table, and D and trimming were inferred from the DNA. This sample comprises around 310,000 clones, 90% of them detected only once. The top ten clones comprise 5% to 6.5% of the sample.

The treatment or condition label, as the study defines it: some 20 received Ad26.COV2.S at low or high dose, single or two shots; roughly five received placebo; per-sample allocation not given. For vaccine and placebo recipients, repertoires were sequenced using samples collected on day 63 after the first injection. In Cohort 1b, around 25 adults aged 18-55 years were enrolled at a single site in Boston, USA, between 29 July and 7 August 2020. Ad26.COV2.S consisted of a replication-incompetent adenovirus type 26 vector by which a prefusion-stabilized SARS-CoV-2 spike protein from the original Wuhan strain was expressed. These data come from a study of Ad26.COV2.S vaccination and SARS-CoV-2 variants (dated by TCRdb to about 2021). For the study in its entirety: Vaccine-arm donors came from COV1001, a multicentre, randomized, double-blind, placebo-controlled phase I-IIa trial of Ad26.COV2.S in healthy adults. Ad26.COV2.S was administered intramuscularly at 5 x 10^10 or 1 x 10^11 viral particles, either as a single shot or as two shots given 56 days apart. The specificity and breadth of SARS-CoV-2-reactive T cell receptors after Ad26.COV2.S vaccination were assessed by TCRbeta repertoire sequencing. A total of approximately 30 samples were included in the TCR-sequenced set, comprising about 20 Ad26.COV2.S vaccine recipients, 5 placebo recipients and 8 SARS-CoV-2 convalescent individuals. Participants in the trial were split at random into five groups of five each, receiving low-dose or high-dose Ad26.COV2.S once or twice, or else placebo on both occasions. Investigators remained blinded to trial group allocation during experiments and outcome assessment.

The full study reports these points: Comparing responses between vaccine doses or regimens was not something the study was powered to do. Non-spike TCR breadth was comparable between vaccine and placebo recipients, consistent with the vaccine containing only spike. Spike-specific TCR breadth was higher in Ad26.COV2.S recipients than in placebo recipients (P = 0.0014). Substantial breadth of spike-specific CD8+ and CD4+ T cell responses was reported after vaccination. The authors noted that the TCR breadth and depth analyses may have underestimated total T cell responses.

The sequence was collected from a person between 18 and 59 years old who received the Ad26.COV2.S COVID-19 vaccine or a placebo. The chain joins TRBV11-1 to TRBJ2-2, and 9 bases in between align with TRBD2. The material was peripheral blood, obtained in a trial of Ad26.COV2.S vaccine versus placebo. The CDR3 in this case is CASSPSGRWDTGELFF. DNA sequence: TGTGCCAGCAGCCCAAGCGGGAGGTGGGACACCGGGGAGCTGTTTTTT.